The source of this T cell receptor (beta chain) is a study of T cell responses to AZD1222 COVID-19 vaccine. Germline-derived CDR1 and CDR2 are LNHDA and SQIVND (reference sequence). This CDR3 spans 17 amino acids. Between the trimmed V and J ends, which lost 5 bases and 4 bases, there was a span of 20 bases. Assay: immunoSEQ multiplex PCR; the TCRdb copy retains only in-frame clones and omits some. The data show fewer than 150,000 clones, about 88% seen once. The receptor's source is an adult who received the AZD1222 COVID-19 vaccine. V gene TRBV19 combines with J gene TRBJ2-2; the D call may be TRBD1 or TRBD2 (5 bases each). Source: peripheral blood, taken 28 days after the second AZD1222 dose. The CDR3 sequence is CASSGLGVTPLTGELFF. The CDR3 nucleotides read TGTGCCAGTAGTGGATTGGGGGTTACACCCCTCACCGGGGAGCTGTTTTTT.